The present entry profiles one TCR beta chain with its context. Patients at the Seattle site were enrolled during active infection and followed longitudinally. The entry originates in a study of blood T cell repertoires in COVID-19. At the level of the study: Both acute and convalescent COVID-19 samples were obtained from the United States, Italy and Spain. T cells, B-cell-depleted T cells, or PBMCs supplied cDNA or gDNA.

J was trimmed by 6 bases and V by 7 bases; bases with no gene match: 5. Germline CDR1 and CDR2: SNHLY and FYNNEI. This CDR3 comprises 13 residues. Produced via immunoSEQ multiplex PCR; TCRdb's table is partial and in-frame only. In the table there are about 350,000 clones, 80% to 90% of which are singletons. This clonotype originated in a woman aged 50 to 65 with COVID-19, enrolled during active disease. Sequences were obtained from peripheral blood. The chain combines TRBV2 with TRBJ1-2; TRBD1 agrees at 10 bases. For the CDR3, the DNA is TGTGCCAGCATCGCCGGGACAGGGGATGGCTACACCTTC. Translating it yields CASIAGTGDGYTF.